The T cell receptor (beta chain) described here comes from a study of shared clonotypes between healthy human individuals (dated by TCRdb to the early 2020s). Broadly, across the study: A couple of women and three men aged 18 to 49 years were included in the cohort. To estimate repertoire size and how much clonotype sharing occurs between individuals, the study deeply sequenced the blood TCR repertoires of 4 to 6 healthy adults. To increase sequencing depth and limit assay-specific biases, different laboratories used diverse techniques to prepare libraries and sequence TCR repertoires. Each donor's leukapheresis produced roughly between about 0.85 and 10 billion PBMCs. Findings and caveats that apply to the study as a whole: Sampling was limited to blood, and TCR repertoires in tissue likely differ from TCR repertoires in blood. Pairwise subsampling indicated that sequencing depth was expected to affect the degree of clonotype sharing among donors. Because the study included only a small number of donors, the genetic and exposure-history diversity represented was limited.

Using the deep immunoSEQ assay, multiplex PCR amplified TCR CDR3 regions from genomic DNA. For each cell subset, the extracted genomic DNA was distributed evenly across all wells of several immunoSEQ 96-well plates, and each plate served as one replicate. Each replicate PCR for unsorted PBMC received 300 to 350 ng genomic DNA, equal to 30,000 or so T cell genomes. Ten immunoSEQ deep assay plates were used to sequence unsorted PBMC genomic DNA. The purified libraries were quantified using a Qubit 3.0 fluorometer, sized with a Bioanalyzer 2100, and then quantified again using the KAPA Library Quantification kit. Each immunoSEQ 96-well plate was sequenced on its own single-read 150-cycle Illumina NextSeq 550 flow cell. The authors' analysis ran thus. Because the immunoSEQ output included only junctional sequences and no quality scores, the filtering could not be the same as the filtering used for full-length reads. Sequences were annotated with PyIR, a Python wrapper for IgBLAST v1.9, using IMGT germline references to assign V/J genes and CDR3. Reads with weak V/J assignments (E-value above 1e-6), missing CDR3, stop codons, out-of-frame junctions, or ambiguous translated residues were removed. V3J clonotypes were defined as sequences sharing the same inferred V gene, J gene, and CDR3 amino acid sequence. To compute the percentage overlap between repertoires, the number of shared unique clonotypes was divided by the size of the smaller repertoire. Three approaches were used to assess repertoire richness: RTK rarefaction, the Chao1 estimator, and Recon v2.1 estimates of unobserved clonotypes. In TCRdb, the immuneACCESS table is reduced to in-frame sequences with V and J assigned. These tables do not hold every clone; where another copy was compared, an unresolved V gene accounts for under half, and the others remain unexplained. The DNA was the basis for D and trimming; V, J and clone size are from that table. This sample comprises approximately 500,000 clones, 79% of them detected only once. In total, the top ten clones hold 13% of the sample.

The CDR3 numbers 15 residues from cysteine through phenylalanine. Solely the CDR3 DNA is kept, with 45 bases framed from the first base. A distance of 14 bases separates the germline ends of V and J, which lose 5 bases and 2 bases respectively. CDR1 SNHLY and CDR2 FYNNEI are derived from the germline V gene. Donors were healthy HIV-negative adults with no recently reported acute infections or vaccinations. All donors were Caucasian adults living in Nashville, Tennessee, USA. For unsorted samples, some 90 million PBMCs were counted and genomic DNA was extracted with the QIAamp DNA Blood Mini kit. After blood collection by leukapheresis, PBMCs were isolated using Ficoll-Histopaque density gradient centrifugation and then cryopreserved in the vapor phase of liquid nitrogen. A note on this clone: What this receptor recognizes is not known. Per-nucleotide qualities are absent, and no much larger clonotype sits a single base away.

Material for sequencing was PBMCs. This receptor was taken from a woman between 40 and 55 years old in good health. Some clones in this sample may be carry-over from other donors' samples. Recombination connected TRBV2 to TRBJ2-3, with a tentative D gene TRBD2 over 6 matching bases. The DNA reads TGTGCCAGCAGTCGGGGAGGTCAGAACACAGATACGCAGTATTTT. Its translation reads: CASSRGGQNTDTQYF.